The clone carrying this T cell receptor beta chain occurred a few times. TCRdb's table, derived via immunoSEQ multiplex PCR, lists solely in-frame clones and lacks some. The table has some 60,000 clones, approximately 87% seen once. This entry belongs to a study of technical replicates of blood from a few donors. The junction had 8 bases not matched to a gene; V was cut back by 7 bases and J by 0 bases. Germline CDR1 is SGHRS and CDR2 is YFSETQ. The CDR3 covers 16 residues. Sequenced input: PBMCs. This TCR came from a human donor in good health. Some clones in this sample may be carry-over from other donors' samples. The J gene is TRBJ2-3, the V gene TRBV5-1; 10 positions agree with TRBD2. CDR3 region: CASRRTSGASTDTQYF. As DNA, the CDR3 is TGCGCCAGCCGAAGGACTAGCGGAGCTAGCACAGATACGCAGTATTTT.